These 23 T cell receptor beta chains were sequenced from one sample in a study of identical twins (dated by TCRdb to about 2016). The protocol used for the library was 5' RACE. This sample was sequenced with an Illumina HiSeq 2000. The public reads were run again by TCRdb, first through fastp at Q25 and then through MiXCR, and only productive beta chains were kept. Each CDR3 protein appears once, grouped with its most common genes and DNA. The sample has 1.5 million to 2 million distinct CDR3 sequences on record, less than 35% of them singletons. In total, the top ten clones hold roughly 0.3% of the sample. The sequencing input was cord blood. The receptors come from a newborn girl in good health.

In its sample, this clonotype was seen many times. The CDR3 sequence: CAISNMGRDEQYF. The CDR3 DNA is TGTGCCATCAGTAATATGGGCAGGGACGAGCAGTACTTC. The gene calls are TRBV10-3 and TRBJ2-7; the D gene is possibly TRBD1 (5 bases). CDR1 is ENHRY and CDR2 is SYGVKD in the germline V gene. This CDR3 has 13 amino acids. V was cut by 5 bases and J by 5 bases, with 13 bases left in between.

As regards this clonotype: The junction departs from germline at one end; a sequencing error may be responsible. The chain uses TRBV6-6 and TRBJ2-3; either TRBD1 or TRBD2 may fit D (6 bases each). The CDR3 covers 14 residues. From germline, CDR1 is MNHNY and CDR2 SVGAGI (reference sequence). In DNA form, the CDR3 reads TGTGCCAGCAGCCGGACCGGGGGCACAGCTACGCAGTATTTT. This sequence encodes CASSRTGGTATQYF.

CDR3 DNA: TGTGCCATCAGTGCGGACACTCTGAACACTGAAGCTTTCTTT. Translation: CAISADTLNTEAFF. The V call is TRBV10-3, the J call TRBJ1-1; perhaps TRBD1 as D (5 bases). Germline CDR1 is ENHRY and CDR2 is SYGVKD. This CDR3 is built from 14 residues. The V gene lost 4 bases and the J gene lost 0 bases, with 9 bases spanning the gap.

The chain recombines TRBV3-1 with TRBJ1-2; the D is unclear. The CDR3 consists of 13 residues. Trimming pared 6 bases from V and 0 bases from J, leaving 8 bases between. Looked up from germline, CDR1 is LGHDT and CDR2 is YNNKEL (reference sequence). The CDR3 DNA follows: TGTGCCAGCAGGTTAGAACCTAACTATGGCTACACCTTC. The encoded protein is CASRLEPNYGYTF.

This clonotype was seen more than once but under ten times. The chain combines TRBV6-5 with TRBJ2-1, with 11 bases aligning to TRBD1. The CDR3 extends over 18 amino acids. The junction had 11 bases not matched to a gene; V was cut back by 0 bases and J by 7 bases. Germline lookup yields CDR1 MNHEY and CDR2 SVGAGI. The CDR3 is CASSYSTVGDRGVNEQFF. Here the CDR3 DNA reads TGTGCCAGCAGTTACTCTACCGTGGGGGACAGGGGGGTGAATGAGCAGTTCTTC.

This clonotype turned up a few times. The chain is built from TRBV6-5 and TRBJ2-5, with 8 bases fitting TRBD1. CDR1 and CDR2 (germline): MNHEY, SVGAGI. Trimming at V came to 2 bases and at J to 2 bases, leaving 10 bases not matched to a gene. The CDR3 loop spans 17 amino acids. CDR3 sequence: CASSYGSRRTGQETQYF. DNA of the CDR3: TGTGCCAGCAGTTACGGGTCGAGACGGACAGGGCAAGAGACCCAGTACTTC.

With regard to this clonotype: It may be a read error: a sequence one base away is much more abundant. No DNA is shown, since the ends of the CDR3 on it are uncertain; the CDR3 is the one TCRdb lists. The gene calls are TRBV28 and TRBJ2-7; TRBD1 is the table's D call, not checked against the DNA. The CDR3 sequence runs 18 residues, both termini included. Germline values: CDR1 MDHEN, CDR2 SYDVKM. This CDR3 is CASSLSFRGRKSFYEQYF.

This clonotype was observed a handful of times. The chain employs TRBV6-2 or TRBV6-3 and TRBJ2-7; 8 bases fit TRBD1. The V gene end was trimmed by 2 bases and the J gene end by 1 base; junction bases not matched to a gene: 4. CDR1 MNHEY and CDR2 SVGEGT come from the germline V gene. CDR3 length: 15 amino acids. The CDR3 DNA reads TGTGCCAGCAGTTACCGACAGGGGTGGTCCTACGAGCAGTACTTC. Protein sequence: CASSYRQGWSYEQYF.

The chain has TRBV5-1 and TRBJ2-1, with TRBD1 as a possible D gene (6 bases). The CDR3 runs to 13 residues. CDR1 SGHRS and CDR2 YFSETQ come from the germline V gene. V lost 0 bases and J 9 bases, leaving 10 bases between the germline ends. DNA for the CDR3: TGCGCCAGCAGCTTGGACAGGGTGGGTGAGCAGTTCTTC. Translating gives CASSLDRVGEQFF.

The gene calls are TRBV12-3 or TRBV12-4 and TRBJ2-5; D perhaps matches TRBD2 (6 bases). CDR3 length equals 19 residues. V was pared by 0 bases and J by 5 bases, with 25 bases between. The CDR3 sequence is CASSLAGSGERRWGETQYF. In nucleotides, the CDR3 is TGTGCCAGCAGTTTAGCTGGTTCGGGGGAGAGGAGGTGGGGTGAGACCCAGTACTTC.

The chain has TRBV20-1 and TRBJ2-7; 11 nucleotides match TRBD2. This CDR3 spans 14 amino acids. Germline V gene data show CDR1 as DFQATT and CDR2 as SNEGSKA (reference sequence). V lost 7 bases and J lost 4; bases outside the gene matches: 9. CDR3 protein: CSDAAGLAGYEQYF. As DNA, the CDR3 is TGCAGTGACGCGGCCGGACTAGCGGGTTACGAGCAGTACTTC.

This clonotype was counted a few times. This chain uses TRBV24-1 with TRBJ2-1, with D unclear. The CDR3 is made up of 15 amino acids. V dropped 3 bases and J dropped 3 bases, with 11 bases sitting between them. Per the germline V gene, CDR1 is KGHDR and CDR2 is SFDVKD. In DNA form, the CDR3 reads TGTGCCACCAGTGATGCCAGGATTTTCTACAATGAGCAGTTCTTC. Translating it yields CATSDARIFYNEQFF.

This clonotype was observed at least ten times. This rearrangement joins TRBV4-2 to TRBJ2-4; 7 bases are a match to TRBD1. The CDR3 is 14 residues long. Germline CDR1 is LGHNA and CDR2 is YNFKEQ. The V and J ends lost 4 bases and 8 bases, in that order; junction bases with no gene match: 8. CDR3 sequence: CASSPRDSEDIQYF. The DNA of the CDR3 is TGTGCCAGCAGCCCAAGGGACAGTGAGGACATTCAGTACTTC.

This rearrangement joins TRBV7-9 to TRBJ2-3; D unclear. CDR1 and CDR2 from the germline V gene are SEHNR and FQNEAQ (reference sequence). There are 11 residues in the CDR3. Trimming removed 10 bases at V and 6 bases at J, with 11 bases between. Written as DNA, the CDR3 is TGTGCCACTCGTCTCAGGGATACGCAGTATTTT. Its translation: CATRLRDTQYF.

This chain links TRBV5-1 with TRBJ2-7; a weak D match, TRBD1 (5 bases). Trimming cost V 4 bases and J 2 bases, with 10 bases left between them. The CDR3 loop spans 13 amino acids. Germline V gives CDR1 SGHRS, CDR2 YFSETQ. The CDR3 sequence: CASSVRAAYEQYF. The CDR3 DNA follows: TGCGCCAGCAGCGTCAGGGCCGCCTACGAGCAGTACTTC.

This sequence joins TRBV20-1 and TRBJ2-1; TRBD2 aligns across 10 bases. The CDR3 spans 17 residues. V gave up 0 bases and J gave up 4 bases; unmatched junction bases: 9. CDR1 is DFQATT, CDR2 SNEGSKA, per germline (reference sequence). The CDR3 DNA is TGCAGTGCTAGAGATTCTAGCGGGGGCGCGCTTTACAATGAGCAGTTCTTC. Translating it yields CSARDSSGGALYNEQFF.

This chain uses TRBV20-1 with TRBJ2-1; 13 bases agree with TRBD2. Losses at the gene ends were 3 bases for V and 6 bases for J; bases not matched to a gene: 8. Germline CDR1 and CDR2: DFQATT and SNEGSKA (reference sequence). This CDR3 contains 16 residues. Here the CDR3 reads CSARPQLAGGPNEQFF. Written as DNA, the CDR3 is TGCAGTGCTAGGCCTCAACTAGCGGGGGGGCCCAATGAGCAGTTCTTC.

The chain employs TRBV5-1 and TRBJ1-2, with D perhaps TRBD1 (6 bases). The CDR3 runs 16 residues. Trimming left V 4 bases short and J 0 bases short, with 16 bases between. The germline gives CDR1 SGHRS, CDR2 YFSETQ. The CDR3 region is CASSLEPGQTNYGYTF. The CDR3 coding sequence is TGCGCCAGCAGCCTGGAACCCGGACAGACTAACTATGGCTACACCTTC.

This clonotype was seen more than once but under ten times. The chain is built from TRBV7-2 and TRBJ2-7, with 7 nucleotides matching TRBD1. The germline V gene has CDR1 SGHTA and CDR2 FQGNSA. V shed 1 base and J 6 bases; nucleotides not matched to a gene: 3. The CDR3 contains 13 residues. As DNA, the CDR3 is TGTGCCAGCAGCTTAGTCAGGGGGACCGAGCAGTACTTC. It specifies CASSLVRGTEQYF.

This chain uses TRBV6-2 or TRBV6-3 with TRBJ2-1, with 9 bases fitting TRBD1. V lost 6 bases to trimming and J lost 14 bases; unmatched junction nucleotides: 8. Germline CDR1 and CDR2: MNHEY and SVGEGT. The CDR3 runs to 12 residues. CDR3 DNA sequence: TGTGCCAGCAGCTCAATACGGACAGGGGAGTTCTTC. It codes for CASSSIRTGEFF.

For the CDR3, the DNA is TGCAGTGCTACCTCCGGGACAGGCAATCAGCCCCAGCATTTT. It translates to CSATSGTGNQPQHF. The gene calls are TRBV20-1 and TRBJ1-5, with TRBD1 matching over 7 bases. Trimming removed 4 bases from V and 2 bases from J; junction bases left unmatched: 5. Germline CDR1 and CDR2: DFQATT and SNEGSKA (reference sequence). The CDR3 totals 14 residues.

The chain is built from TRBV20-1 and TRBJ1-5; 7 bases match TRBD1. There are 13 residues in the CDR3. Germline V gives CDR1 DFQATT, CDR2 SNEGSKA (reference sequence). V gave up 6 bases and J gave up 6 bases; unmatched junction bases: 8. The CDR3 region has the DNA TGCAGTGCCACCCCGACAGGGAGTCAGCCCCAGCATTTT. Translating it yields CSATPTGSQPQHF.

This clonotype turned up a few times. The rearrangement joins TRBV25-1 to TRBJ2-3, with D perhaps matching TRBD2 (5 bases). Trimming pared 4 bases from V and 3 bases from J, leaving 14 bases between. There are 15 residues in the CDR3. Per germline, CDR1 MGHDK and CDR2 SYGVNS. In DNA, the CDR3 is TGTGCCAGCAGTGCCACCGGGGTTCGTACAGATACGCAGTATTTT. This encodes CASSATGVRTDTQYF. The entire variable domain, with the rest obtained from reference TRBV25-1 and TRBJ2-3, is as follows: EADIYQTPRYLVIGTGKKITLECSQTMGHDKMYWYQQDPGMELHLIHYSYGVNSTEKGDLSSESTVSRIRTEHFPLTLESARPSHTSQYLCASSATGVRTDTQYFGPGTRLTVL.